This TCR beta chain was captured in a study of T cell responses to AZD1222 COVID-19 vaccine. Measured with immunoSEQ multiplex PCR; TCRdb has only the in-frame clones, and not every one. The profile shows approximately 190,000 clones, approximately 93% of them singletons. The V gene's germline CDR1 is DFQATT and CDR2 SNEGSKA (reference sequence). The CDR3 runs 13 residues. Trimming removed 3 bases at V and 0 bases at J, with 6 bases between. The V and J genes are TRBV20-1 and TRBJ1-5, with D unclear. Source: peripheral blood, taken 28 days after the second AZD1222 dose. The clonotype was recovered from an adult who received the AZD1222 COVID-19 vaccine. The CDR3 coding sequence is TGCAGTGCTAGTGGATATAGCAATCAGCCCCAGCATTTT. Translating gives CSASGYSNQPQHF.